The entry that follows covers one T cell receptor (beta chain) sequence. Its antigen is unidentified. The CDR3 has 14 amino acids. V lost 0 bases, J lost 7 bases, and 10 bases lay in between. Time point in this sample: patch test 1, 2 weeks after DPC sensitization. This sample's treatment: therapeutic diphenylcyclopropenone sensitization with weekly scalp DPC. This specimen comes from a study of human T cells and chemical hapten exposure. For the library, individual cDNA molecules each received unique molecular identifiers. TCRdb analysed the RACE reads with MiXCR anew, one entry per CDR3 protein. The sample lists about 81,000 distinct CDR3 sequences, approximately 8% seen once, with 1.5% to 1.9% in the top ten. Study results and limitations: With alopecia, donors may have immune responses unlike healthy people's.

The clonotype originates from a woman under 40 with alopecia areata. Some clones in this sample may be carry-over from other donors' samples. The sample was whole blood, taken in connection with sensitization to the hapten diphenylcyclopropenone (DPC). The V call is TRBV12-3 or TRBV12-4, the J call TRBJ1-5; no firm D call. The CDR3 region is CASSLARGGQPQHF. CDR3 nucleotide sequence: TGTGCCAGCAGTTTAGCGCGGGGAGGACAGCCCCAGCATTTT.